This T cell receptor (beta chain) was obtained from a study of Ad26.COV2.S vaccination and SARS-CoV-2 variants. The study's findings and limits: Spike-specific TCR breadth in vaccine recipients exceeded that seen in placebo recipients.

TCRdb keeps only in-frame clones here, not all; method: immunoSEQ multiplex PCR. The data contain 500,000 or so clones, roughly 89% of them seen just once; the ten biggest clones take up 9.5% to 15%. Treatment specified: about 20 received Ad26.COV2.S at low or high dose, single or two shots; 5 received placebo; per-sample allocation not given. Following the first vaccine or placebo injection, samples were taken on day 63. CDR1 and CDR2 (germline): SEHNR, FQNEAQ (reference sequence). The germline V and J ends were trimmed by 4 bases and 8 bases, with 8 bases remaining between them. The CDR3 has 11 residues. Comments on this clone: The antigen is undetermined.

The input for sequencing was peripheral blood, taken in a trial of Ad26.COV2.S vaccine versus placebo. This clonotype originated in a person between 18 and 65 years old who received the Ad26.COV2.S COVID-19 vaccine or a placebo. The chain combines TRBV7-9 with TRBJ1-2; no firm D call. The CDR3 bases are TGTGCCAGCAGCTCCCTCGGGGGCTACACCTTC. Its translation: CASSSLGGYTF.